This T cell receptor beta chain was recorded in a study of T cells after yellow fever vaccination. Study information: Preparing low-cell-number fractions relied on SMART-Seq v4 Ultra Low Input.

Worth noting for this clonotype: The target antigen is unknown.

Study findings and constraints: A weaker but faster secondary response was observed, peaking on day 5 versus 15.

V was pared by 0 bases and J by 1 base, with 13 bases between. The CDR3 has 17 amino acids. Per the germline V gene, CDR1 is LNHNV and CDR2 is YYDKDF (reference sequence). 5'RACE template switching generated TCR cDNA, adding a universal primer site and UMIs. TCRdb processed the 5' RACE reads anew with MiXCR; each CDR3 protein has one entry. In the table there are 100,000 to 150,000 distinct CDR3 sequences, 7.5% to 10% of which are singletons. Sequencing was performed on CD8+ T cells sorted from PBMCs, taken on the day of the yellow fever booster vaccination. The receptor was isolated from a man aged 18-30 years who received the YFV17D yellow fever vaccine. The chain combines TRBV15 with TRBJ1-5; tentatively, D is TRBD1 (5 bases). CDR3 in DNA: TGTGCCACCAGCAGAGATTTCCCAGGGTACAGCAATCAGCCCCAGCATTTT. Protein: CATSRDFPGYSNQPQHF.